A single sample is the source of the 28 T cell receptor beta chains below, sequenced in a study of blood T cell repertoires in COVID-19. Profiled with immunoSEQ multiplex PCR; TCRdb holds only in-frame clones, not every one. The sample holds about 160,000 clones, less than 90% seen once. Sequenced input: PBMCs or T cells enriched from blood (not recorded which). These receptors all stem from a woman in her 50s who had recovered from COVID-19.

This chain uses TRBV28 with TRBJ1-6; weak D call: TRBD1 (5 bases). V lost 3 bases, J lost 9 bases, and 15 bases lay in between. Germline values: CDR1 MDHEN, CDR2 SYDVKM. This CDR3 region has 15 residues. The CDR3 region is CASSFGQGLSSPLHF. The CDR3 DNA sequence: TGTGCCAGCAGTTTTGGGCAGGGATTGAGTTCACCCCTCCACTTT.

Only a few counts were recorded for this clone. The chain recombines TRBV11-2 with TRBJ2-1, with 15 bases that match TRBD2. Unmatched junction bases numbered 7, after V lost 1 base and J lost 12 bases. Germline V gives CDR1 SGHAT, CDR2 FQNNGV. This CDR3 spans 16 amino acids. The CDR3 here is CASSLAPGLAGGRQFF. The DNA for the CDR3 is TGTGCCAGCAGCTTAGCTCCGGGACTAGCGGGAGGCCGGCAGTTCTTC.

The J gene is TRBJ1-4, the V gene TRBV25-1, with a possible D match to TRBD1 (5 bases). Trimming took 11 bases from V and 2 from J, leaving 21 bases between them. The CDR3 has 16 amino acids. Germline lookup yields CDR1 MGHDK and CDR2 SYGVNS. This CDR3 reads CAVREGRGATNEKLFF. The CDR3 nucleotides are TGTGCCGTCAGGGAGGGTAGAGGTGCGACTAATGAAAAACTGTTTTTT.

The chain joins TRBV2 to TRBJ2-7; 7 positions agree with TRBD1. V dropped 8 bases and J dropped 6; count of bases not matched to a gene: 13. Looked up from germline, CDR1 is SNHLY and CDR2 is FYNNEI. CDR3 length equals 14 residues. The CDR3 loop is CASVVDRAVAEQYF. As DNA, the CDR3 is TGTGCCAGCGTAGTTGACAGGGCGGTGGCCGAGCAGTACTTC.

This clone was counted once. The chain carries TRBV5-8 and TRBJ1-5; TRBD1 aligns across 7 bases. In germline, CDR1 is SGHTS, CDR2 YDEGEE. The length of the CDR3 is 15 residues. V was pared by 2 bases and J by 7 bases, with 9 bases of the junction left unmatched. In DNA form, the CDR3 reads TGTGCCAGCAGCTTCTACGGACAGGCGGCCCAGCCCCAGCATTTT. Protein sequence: CASSFYGQAAQPQHF.

The table lists this clone with a count of one. The chain uses TRBV13 and TRBJ2-2, with 7 bases matching TRBD1. The CDR3 runs 16 residues. The V gene's germline CDR1 is PRHDT and CDR2 FYEKMQ (reference sequence). The junction had 6 bases not matched to a gene; V was cut back by 5 bases and J by 0 bases. CDR3 DNA sequence: TGTGCCAGCAGCCCAAGACAGGGCACGAACACCGGGGAGCTGTTTTTT. Amino acid sequence: CASSPRQGTNTGELFF.

The gene calls are TRBV6-5 and TRBJ1-6; no clear D. V was clipped by 6 bases and J by 9 bases, with 15 bases between them. This CDR3 has 14 amino acids. Per the germline V gene, CDR1 is MNHEY and CDR2 is SVGAGI. The CDR3, as DNA: TGTGCCAGCAGACGCGAGGAGGGTCGTTCACCCCTCCACTTT. Its protein product is CASRREEGRSPLHF.

The chain has TRBV6-5 and TRBJ2-2; D perhaps matches TRBD2 (6 bases). The V end was cut by 7 bases, the J end by 7 bases, with 7 bases between. CDR1 is MNHEY, CDR2 SVGAGI, per germline. This CDR3 comprises 11 residues. The CDR3 sequence is CASTGDGELFF. In nucleotides, the CDR3 is TGTGCCAGCACGGGGGACGGGGAGCTGTTTTTT.

CDR3 bases: TGCGCCAGCTCACCGGACAGGGTCGAGACCGGGGAGCTGTTTTTT. Amino acid sequence: CASSPDRVETGELFF. The chain uses TRBV10-1 and TRBJ2-2; 8 bases line up with TRBD1. Trimming cost V 8 bases and J 5 bases; bases outside gene matches: 10. The CDR3 runs to 15 residues. The germline V gene encodes CDR1 WNHNN and CDR2 SYGVQD (reference sequence).

The chain joins TRBV7-3 to TRBJ1-5, with a weak D call TRBD1 (5 bases). From germline, CDR1 is SGHTA and CDR2 FQGTGA. CDR3 size: 12 residues. V was pared by 6 bases and J by 4 bases, with 7 bases between. The CDR3 DNA reads TGTGCCAGCAGTCCAGGGAATCAGCCCCAGCATTTT. This translates into CASSPGNQPQHF. The whole variable domain, remainder taken from reference TRBV7-3 and TRBJ1-5, is GAGVSQTPSNKVTEKGKYVELRCDPISGHTALYWYRQSLGQGPEFLIYFQGTGAADDSGLPNDRFFAVRPEGSVSTLKIQRTERGDSAVYLCASSPGNQPQHFGDGTRLSIL.

This chain uses TRBV11-1 with TRBJ2-7, with D tentatively TRBD2 (6 bases). The CDR3 has 15 residues. V was pared by 3 bases and J by 6 bases, with 18 bases between. Germline V gives CDR1 SGHAT, CDR2 FQDESV (reference sequence). Here the CDR3 DNA reads TGTGCCAGCAGCTTTGGAACGGGAGAGGCGCGCGAGCAGTACTTC. It encodes CASSFGTGEAREQYF.

The chain links TRBV7-9 to TRBJ2-7; TRBD1 agrees at 7 bases. The CDR3 length is 14 residues. The junction had 10 bases not matched to a gene; V was cut back by 5 bases and J by 6 bases. Germline lookup yields CDR1 SEHNR and CDR2 FQNEAQ (reference sequence). As DNA, the CDR3 is TGTGCCAGCAGCCGAATAACGGGACAGACCGAGCAGTACTTC. It is translated as CASSRITGQTEQYF.

The chain couples TRBV19 to TRBJ2-6, with D possibly being TRBD1 (6 bases). The CDR3 has 14 amino acids. CDR1 is LNHDA and CDR2 is SQIVND in the germline V gene (reference sequence). The ends were cut back, 5 bases at V and 2 bases at J, with 7 bases in the middle. The chain's CDR3 is CASSRQAGANVLTF. The CDR3 bases are TGTGCCAGTAGTCGACAGGCTGGGGCCAACGTCCTGACTTTC. The entire variable domain, with the rest obtained from reference TRBV19 and TRBJ2-6, is as follows: DGGITQSPKYLFRKEGQNVTLSCEQNLNHDAMYWYRQDPGQGLRLIYYSQIVNDFQKGDIAEGYSVSREKKESFPLTVTSAQKNPTAFYLCASSRQAGANVLTFGAGSRLTVL.

In this sample, this clone turned up once. The chain recombines TRBV5-6 with TRBJ2-7, with D perhaps TRBD2 (7 bases). This CDR3 is 15 amino acids long. V was shortened by 1 base and J by 6 bases, with 17 bases between the two germline ends. The germline gives CDR1 SGHDT, CDR2 YYEEEE. The CDR3 region has the DNA TGTGCCAGCAGCTTGTTCGGGGGGCGCGAGGGCGAGCAGTACTTC. Encoded protein: CASSLFGGREGEQYF.

The chain recombines TRBV5-5 with TRBJ1-5; D is perhaps TRBD1 (6 bases). This CDR3 comprises 17 residues. Germline assignment: CDR1 SGHKS and CDR2 YYEKEE (reference sequence). V gave up 0 bases and J gave up 4 bases, with 17 bases separating them. CDR3 sequence: CASSLDLMTGANQPQHF. In nucleotides, the CDR3 is TGTGCCAGCAGCTTGGATTTAATGACAGGCGCGAATCAGCCCCAGCATTTT.

The gene calls are TRBV29-1 and TRBJ2-1; 7 nucleotides match TRBD1. The germline gives CDR1 SQVTM, CDR2 ANQGSEA. This CDR3 is 15 amino acids long. V shed 6 bases and J 5 bases; nucleotides not matched to a gene: 13. This CDR3 reads CSVDKGAKVDNEQFF. CDR3 in DNA: TGCAGCGTCGATAAGGGGGCTAAAGTGGACAATGAGCAGTTCTTC.

The V gene is TRBV3-1 (or the pseudogene TRBV3-2), the J gene TRBJ2-2; D not resolved. Trimming removed 11 bases at V and 4 bases at J, with 14 bases between. The CDR3 extends over 13 amino acids. CDR1 is LGHDT and CDR2 is YNNKEL in the germline V gene (reference sequence). The CDR3 nucleotides are TGTGCCTGCATGTGGCGGCGCACCGGGGAGCTGTTTTTT. Its translation: CACMWRRTGELFF.

This clone has more than one count but fewer than ten. CDR3 bases: TGTGCCAGCAGCCCGAGACCGGGACTAGCGAACGAGCAGTACTTC. As protein: CASSPRPGLANEQYF. This chain joins TRBV7-9 and TRBJ2-7, with 10 bases matching TRBD2. CDR1 is SEHNR, CDR2 FQNEAQ, per germline (reference sequence). The CDR3 runs 15 residues. The V segment lost 5 bases and the J segment 5 bases; nucleotides outside the gene matches: 9.

The J gene is TRBJ1-2, the V gene TRBV2, with TRBD1 identical over 10 bases. This CDR3 contains 15 residues. Germline-derived CDR1 and CDR2 are SNHLY and FYNNEI. V lost 7 bases to trimming and J lost 5 bases; unmatched junction nucleotides: 10. The CDR3 protein is CASTKPTGGDYGYTF. Here the CDR3 DNA reads TGTGCCAGCACCAAGCCGACAGGGGGCGATTATGGCTACACCTTC.

V usage is TRBV16 and J usage is TRBJ1-2, with TRBD1 matching over 8 bases. Germline V lookup: CDR1 KGHSY, CDR2 FQNENV. The CDR3 extends over 15 amino acids. V dropped 1 base and J dropped 5; count of bases not matched to a gene: 6. The CDR3 region has the DNA TGTGCCAGCAGCCAATGGGACAGGCAGACATATGGCTACACCTTC. Residues: CASSQWDRQTYGYTF.

This clone has just one count. The chain has TRBV5-5 and TRBJ2-3; D is uncertain. Germline V gene sequence: CDR1 SGHKS, CDR2 YYEKEE (reference sequence). There are 15 residues in the CDR3. The V end lost 4 bases, the J end lost 2 bases, and 14 bases lay between the germline ends. The CDR3 is CASSLSIYHTDTQYF. CDR3 in DNA: TGTGCCAGCAGCCTTAGCATCTATCACACAGATACGCAGTATTTT. The full variable domain, its missing parts supplied by reference TRBV5-5 and TRBJ2-3, is DAGVTQSPTHLIKTRGQQVTLRCSPISGHKSVSWYQQVLGQGPQFIFQYYEKEERGRGNFPDRFSARQFPNYSSELNVNALLLGDSALYLCASSLSIYHTDTQYFGPGTRLTVL.

This clone was seen only once. The J gene is TRBJ2-7, the V gene TRBV7-8, with a tentative D call TRBD2 (5 bases). CDR3 length: 13 amino acids. The germline V gene has CDR1 SGHVS and CDR2 FQNEAQ. The V end lost 2 bases, the J end lost 2 bases, and 7 bases lay between the germline ends. The CDR3 protein is CASSLQAAYEQYF. The CDR3 nucleotides read TGTGCCAGCAGCTTACAAGCGGCCTACGAGCAGTACTTC. The whole variable domain, filled in from reference TRBV7-8 and TRBJ2-7, reads GAGVSQSPRYKVAKRGQDVALRCDPISGHVSLFWYQQALGQGPEFLTYFQNEAQLDKSGLPSDRFFAERPEGSVSTLKIQRTQQEDSAVYLCASSLQAAYEQYFGPGTRLTVT.

V usage is TRBV11-3 and J usage is TRBJ2-1, with TRBD1 matching over 10 bases. V was clipped by 4 bases and J by 6 bases; unmatched bases: 6. Germline values: CDR1 SGHNT, CDR2 YENEEA. CDR3 length equals 15 residues. CDR3: CASSYRDRGINEQFF. CDR3 DNA: TGTGCCAGCAGCTACCGGGACAGGGGTATCAATGAGCAGTTCTTC. Full variable domain (missing parts from reference TRBV11-3 and TRBJ2-1): EAGVVQSPRYKIIEKKQPVAFWCNPISGHNTLYWYLQNLGQGPELLIRYENEEAVDDSQLPKDRFSAERLKGVDSTLKIQPAELGDSAVYLCASSYRDRGINEQFFGPGTRLTVL.

The chain combines TRBV24-1 with TRBJ2-7, with 8 bases aligning to TRBD2. The CDR3 covers 17 residues. V gave up 8 bases and J gave up 5 bases; unmatched junction bases: 19. The germline V gene encodes CDR1 KGHDR and CDR2 SFDVKD. CDR3 loop: CATTFRLAGRRSHEQYF. The CDR3, as DNA: TGTGCCACCACATTCCGTTTAGCGGGAAGGAGATCCCACGAGCAGTACTTC.

V usage is TRBV6-4 and J usage is TRBJ2-7, with 7 bases identical to TRBD1. The CDR3 has 17 residues. Germline loops: CDR1 MRHNA, CDR2 SNTAGT. The ends lost 3 bases at V and 3 bases at J; junction bases unmatched: 14. CDR3 in amino acids: CASSEPGSGQPDYEQYF. The DNA of the CDR3 is TGTGCCAGCAGTGAGCCCGGTTCGGGACAGCCCGACTACGAGCAGTACTTC.

V is TRBV5-6 and J is TRBJ2-1; 12 bases agree with TRBD2. The CDR3 runs to 19 residues. The V segment lost 2 bases and the J segment 3 bases; nucleotides outside the gene matches: 12. Germline-derived CDR1 and CDR2 are SGHDT and YYEEEE. For the CDR3, the DNA is TGTGCCAGCAGCTTTGGGCTAGCGGGAGGGCCTACTTACTACAATGAGCAGTTCTTC. This translates into CASSFGLAGGPTYYNEQFF.

The V gene is TRBV5-1, the J gene TRBJ1-4; D ambiguous. Germline CDR1 is SGHRS and CDR2 is YFSETQ. This CDR3 comprises 14 residues. V lost 0 bases and J 6 bases, leaving 9 bases between the germline ends. CDR3 nucleotides: TGCGCCAGCAGCTTGGTAGGAGGCGATGAAAAACTGTTTTTT. It yields the protein CASSLVGGDEKLFF. Combining the CDR3 with reference TRBV5-1 and TRBJ1-4 gives the whole variable domain KAGVTQTPRYLIKTRGQQVTLSCSPISGHRSVSWYQQTPGQGLQFLFEYFSETQRNKGNFPGRFSGRQFSNSRSEMNVSTLELGDSALYLCASSLVGGDEKLFFGSGTQLSVL.

This chain links TRBV30 with TRBJ2-1; 12 bases fit TRBD2. The junction had 17 bases not matched to a gene; V was cut back by 2 bases and J by 15 bases. The CDR3 totals 16 residues. From germline, CDR1 is GTSNPN and CDR2 SVGIG (reference sequence). Here the CDR3 DNA reads TGTGCCTGGAGTCCCGGCGCGACTAGCGGGAGCCTCGGCGGGTTCTTC. It translates to CAWSPGATSGSLGGFF.